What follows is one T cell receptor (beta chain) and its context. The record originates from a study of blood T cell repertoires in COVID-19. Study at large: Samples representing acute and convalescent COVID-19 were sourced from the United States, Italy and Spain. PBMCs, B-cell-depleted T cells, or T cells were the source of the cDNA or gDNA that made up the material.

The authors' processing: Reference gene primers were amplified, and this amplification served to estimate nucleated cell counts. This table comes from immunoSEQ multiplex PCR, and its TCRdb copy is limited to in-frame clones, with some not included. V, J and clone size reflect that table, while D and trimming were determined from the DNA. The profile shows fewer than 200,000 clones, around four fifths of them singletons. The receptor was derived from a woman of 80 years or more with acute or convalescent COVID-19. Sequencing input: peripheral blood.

The CDR3 DNA reads as TGTGCCAGCAGTCGTAATAACTATGGCTACACCTTC. The encoded protein is CASSRNNYGYTF. The J gene is TRBJ1-2, the V gene TRBV12-3 or TRBV12-4; no definite D call. Trimming left V 5 bases short and J 1 base short, with 5 bases between. CDR3 length: 12 residues.